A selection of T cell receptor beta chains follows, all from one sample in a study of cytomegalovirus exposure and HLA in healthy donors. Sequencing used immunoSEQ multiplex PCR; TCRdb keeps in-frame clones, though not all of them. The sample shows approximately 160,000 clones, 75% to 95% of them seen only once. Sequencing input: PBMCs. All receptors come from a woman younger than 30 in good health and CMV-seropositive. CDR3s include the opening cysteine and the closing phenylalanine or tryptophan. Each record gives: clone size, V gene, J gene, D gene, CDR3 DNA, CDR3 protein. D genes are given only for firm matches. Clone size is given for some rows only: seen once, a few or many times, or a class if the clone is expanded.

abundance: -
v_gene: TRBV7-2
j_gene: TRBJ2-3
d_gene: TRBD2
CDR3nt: TGTGCCAGCAGCATCCGGACTAGCGGGAGGACAGATACGCAGTATTTT
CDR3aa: CASSIRTSGRTDTQYF

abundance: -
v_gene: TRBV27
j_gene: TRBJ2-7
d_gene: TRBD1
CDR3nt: TGTGCCAGCAGACCACAGGGGGCCCCCTACGAGCAGTACTTC
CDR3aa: CASRPQGAPYEQYF

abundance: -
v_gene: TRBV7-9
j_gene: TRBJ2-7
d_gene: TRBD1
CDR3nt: TGTGCCAGCAGCTCTCCGGGACAGGGGGCCTACGAGCAGTACTTC
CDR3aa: CASSSPGQGAYEQYF

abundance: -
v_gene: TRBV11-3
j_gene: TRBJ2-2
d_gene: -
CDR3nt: TGTGCCAGCAGCGTCGGGACTGCCAACACCGGGGAGCTGTTTTTT
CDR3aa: CASSVGTANTGELFF

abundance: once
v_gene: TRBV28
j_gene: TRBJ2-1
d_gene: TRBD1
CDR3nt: TGTGCCAGCAGTTCCTGGACAGGGTACAATGAGCAGTTCTTC
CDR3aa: CASSSWTGYNEQFF

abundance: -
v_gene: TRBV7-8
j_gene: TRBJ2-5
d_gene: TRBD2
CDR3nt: TGTGCCAGCAGCTCCCCCTCGACTAGCGGGGAAGAGACCCAGTACTTC
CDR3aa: CASSSPSTSGEETQYF

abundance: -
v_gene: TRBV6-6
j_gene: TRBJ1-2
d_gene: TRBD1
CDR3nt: TGTGCCAGCAGAACGACAGGGATTTATGGCTACACCTTC
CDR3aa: CASRTTGIYGYTF

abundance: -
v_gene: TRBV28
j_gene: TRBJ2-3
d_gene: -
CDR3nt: TGTGCCAGCAGTATCCCCGGGACTGGCAGCACAGATACGCAGTATTTT
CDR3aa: CASSIPGTGSTDTQYF

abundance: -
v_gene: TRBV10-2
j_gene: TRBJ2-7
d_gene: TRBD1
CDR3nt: TGCGCCAGCAGCAGACAGGGGGGCGAGCAGTACTTC
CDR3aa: CASSRQGGEQYF

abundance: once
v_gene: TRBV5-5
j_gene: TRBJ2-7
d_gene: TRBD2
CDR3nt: TGTGCCAGCAGCCTGACTAGCGGGGGCTACGAGCAGTACTTC
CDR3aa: CASSLTSGGYEQYF

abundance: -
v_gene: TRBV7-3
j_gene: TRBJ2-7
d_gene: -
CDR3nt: TGTGCCAGCAGCTTAAGGCCAGGGGCCTACGAGCAGTACTTC
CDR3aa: CASSLRPGAYEQYF

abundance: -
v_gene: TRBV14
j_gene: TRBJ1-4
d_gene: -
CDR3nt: TGTGCCAGTACCCTAGGAGCTAATGAAAAACTGTTTTTT
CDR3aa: CASTLGANEKLFF

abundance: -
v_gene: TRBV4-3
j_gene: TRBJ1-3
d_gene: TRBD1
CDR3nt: TGCGCCAGCAGCCAAGATGGAAGCCCGGACAGGGGGGACACCATATATTTT
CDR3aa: CASSQDGSPDRGDTIYF

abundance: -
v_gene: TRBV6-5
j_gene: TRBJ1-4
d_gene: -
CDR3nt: TGTGCCAGCAGTTACTCGGGCAGGGACTTTGAAAAACTGTTTTTT
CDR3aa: CASSYSGRDFEKLFF

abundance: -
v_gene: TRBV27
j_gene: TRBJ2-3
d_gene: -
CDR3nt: TGTGCCAGCAGGCCCGTCGCAAAACTTACAGATACGCAGTATTTT
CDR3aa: CASRPVAKLTDTQYF

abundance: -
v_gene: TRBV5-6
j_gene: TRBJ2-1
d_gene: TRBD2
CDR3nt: TGTGCCAGCAGCTTGGGGACTAGCGGGGGATACAATGAGCAGTTCTTC
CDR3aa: CASSLGTSGGYNEQFF

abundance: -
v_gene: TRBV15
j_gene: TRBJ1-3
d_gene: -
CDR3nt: TGTGCCACCAGTAACGACGGACTCTCTGGAAACACCATATATTTT
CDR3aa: CATSNDGLSGNTIYF

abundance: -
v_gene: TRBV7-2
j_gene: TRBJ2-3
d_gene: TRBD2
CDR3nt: TGTGCCAGCAGCTTGGCTAGCGGGTTAGATACGCAGTATTTT
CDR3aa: CASSLASGLDTQYF

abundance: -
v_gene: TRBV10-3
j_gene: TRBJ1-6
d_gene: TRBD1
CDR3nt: TGTGCCATCAGTGAACAGGGGAGTTCACCCCTCCACTTT
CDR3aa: CAISEQGSSPLHF

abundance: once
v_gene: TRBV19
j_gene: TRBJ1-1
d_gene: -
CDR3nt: TGTGCCAGTAGTAGTCAGTTGAACACTGAAGCTTTCTTT
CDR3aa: CASSSQLNTEAFF

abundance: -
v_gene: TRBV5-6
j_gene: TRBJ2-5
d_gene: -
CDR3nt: TGTGCCCCAAAGGGAGGAGCTCAAGAGACCCAGTACTTC
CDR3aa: CAPKGGAQETQYF

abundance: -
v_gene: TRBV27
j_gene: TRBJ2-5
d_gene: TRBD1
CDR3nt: TGTGCCAGCTCAAAAGGGGGGACAGGCGACGTGGCCCAGTACTTC
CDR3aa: CASSKGGTGDVAQYF

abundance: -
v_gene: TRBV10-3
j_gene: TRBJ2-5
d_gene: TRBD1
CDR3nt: TGTGCCAGCGGCCGGGACAGTGAAGAGACCCAGTACTTC
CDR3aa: CASGRDSEETQYF

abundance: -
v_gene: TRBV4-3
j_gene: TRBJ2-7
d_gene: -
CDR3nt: TGCGCCAGCAGCCAAGATCTCAGCCGGGGCGAGCAGTACTTC
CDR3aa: CASSQDLSRGEQYF